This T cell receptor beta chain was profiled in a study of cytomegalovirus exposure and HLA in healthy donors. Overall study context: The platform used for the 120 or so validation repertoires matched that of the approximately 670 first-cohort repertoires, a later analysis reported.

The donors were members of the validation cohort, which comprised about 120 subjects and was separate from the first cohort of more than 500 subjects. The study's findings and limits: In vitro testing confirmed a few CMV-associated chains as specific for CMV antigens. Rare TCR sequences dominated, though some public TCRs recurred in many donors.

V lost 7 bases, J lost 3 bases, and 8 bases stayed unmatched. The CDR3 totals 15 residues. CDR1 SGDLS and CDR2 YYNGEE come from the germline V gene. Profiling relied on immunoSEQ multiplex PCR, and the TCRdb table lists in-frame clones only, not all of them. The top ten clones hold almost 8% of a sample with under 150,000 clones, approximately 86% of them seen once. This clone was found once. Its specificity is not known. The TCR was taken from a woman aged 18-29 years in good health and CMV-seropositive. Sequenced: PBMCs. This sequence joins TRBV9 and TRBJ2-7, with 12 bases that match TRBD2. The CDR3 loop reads CASSDLAGGHYEQYF. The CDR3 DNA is TGTGCCAGCTCCGATCTAGCGGGAGGGCACTACGAGCAGTACTTC.